Listed here is a single T cell receptor beta chain. Trimming took off 2 bases at V and 2 bases at J, with 15 bases between the two ends. Germline assignment: CDR1 SGHTA and CDR2 FQGTGA. The CDR3 length is 16 residues. This sample is part of a study of blood T cell repertoires in COVID-19. The overall study: PBMCs, B-cell-depleted T cells, or T cells provided the cDNA or gDNA that made up the material.

Assay: immunoSEQ multiplex PCR; the TCRdb copy retains only in-frame clones and omits some. The sample holds about 89,000 clones, about 83% seen once. Sequenced material: peripheral blood. The source of this sequence is a human donor in a cohort sampled during active COVID-19. V usage is TRBV7-3 and J usage is TRBJ2-5; D remains unclear. DNA for the CDR3: TGTGCCAGCAGCTTACTGCCCAGCGCCAAACAAGAGACCCAGTACTTC. Translating gives CASSLLPSAKQETQYF.